These T cell receptor beta chains were read from a single sample in a study of long-term antiretroviral therapy in people with HIV. The data were produced by immunoSEQ multiplex PCR, yet TCRdb's version contains in-frame clones alone and is incomplete. The sample lists roughly 16,000 clones, approximately 79% occurring once. The sequences come from unsorted PBMCs, collected at the start of antiretroviral therapy. The receptors derive from a man aged 25 to 40 with HIV. Each CDR3 is given with its conserved first and last residue. D genes are given only for firm matches. Clone size is shown for a subset of rows, as once, few, many or a class of expanded clone.

TRBJ1-6 . . TRBV6-1 CASSPRQDVYSPLHF TGTGCCAGCAGTCCCCGACAGGACGTTTATTCACCCCTCCACTTT
TRBJ2-1 . . TRBV5-4 CASSFTVEWGNEQFF TGTGCCAGCAGCTTCACGGTCGAGTGGGGCAATGAGCAGTTCTTC
TRBJ1-1 . . TRBV10-2 CASSEGPWNTEAFF TGCGCCAGCAGTGAGGGTCCCTGGAACACTGAAGCTTTCTTT
TRBJ2-7 . TRBD1 TRBV9 CASSDTGDSYEQYF TGTGCCAGCAGCGATACAGGGGACTCCTACGAGCAGTACTTC
TRBJ1-4 few TRBD1 TRBV19 CASTPKQGFEKLFF TGTGCCAGTACCCCCAAACAGGGGTTCGAAAAACTGTTTTTT
TRBJ2-5 once TRBD2 TRBV11-2 CASSPWLLLAGGPGETQYF TGTGCCAGCAGCCCTTGGCTACTACTAGCGGGAGGGCCGGGAGAGACCCAGTACTTC
TRBJ1-1 . TRBD1 TRBV25-1 CASSPRTGITEAFF TGTGCCAGCAGTCCCAGGACAGGGATAACTGAAGCTTTCTTT
TRBJ2-7 few . TRBV4-1 CASSPGSSYEQYF TGCGCCAGCAGCCCGGGCAGCTCCTACGAGCAGTACTTC
TRBJ2-7 few . TRBV4-1 CASSQDISASIGEQYF TGCGCCAGCAGCCAAGATATATCGGCTAGTATCGGCGAGCAGTACTTC
TRBJ2-2 . TRBD2 TRBV6-5 CASTLAGNRLFF TGTGCCAGCACCTTAGCGGGGAACAGGCTGTTTTTT
TRBJ2-3 . . TRBV6-6 CASSYSLAQDTQYF TGTGCCAGCAGTTACTCTTTGGCGCAGGATACGCAGTATTTT
TRBJ2-2 once TRBD2 TRBV4-2 CASSRGLAGSDGELFF TGTGCCAGCAGCCGCGGACTAGCGGGGTCCGACGGGGAGCTGTTTTTT
TRBJ2-7 . TRBD1 TRBV19 CASSRQGWSYEQYF TGTGCCAGTAGTCGACAGGGGTGGTCCTACGAGCAGTACTTC
TRBJ2-3 . . TRBV4-3 CASSQSAGADTQYF TGCGCCAGCAGCCAAAGCGCAGGGGCCGATACGCAGTATTTT
TRBJ2-7 . TRBD1 TRBV7-8 CASSAWGDRGYEQYF TGTGCCAGCAGCGCCTGGGGGGACAGGGGTTACGAGCAGTACTTC
TRBJ1-1 . . TRBV13 CASSLTRPLNTEAFF TGTGCCAGCAGCTTAACCCGACCGTTGAACACTGAAGCTTTCTTT
TRBJ2-1 . . TRBV6-4 CASSPRVEQFF TGTGCCAGCAGCCCCCGGGTCGAGCAGTTCTTC
TRBJ1-2 . . TRBV20-1 CSAQDRKGYTF TGCAGTGCCCAGGACAGAAAAGGCTACACCTTC
TRBJ1-2 . TRBD1 TRBV11-3 CASSFSDKGTESFYGYTF TGTGCCAGCAGCTTCTCTGATAAAGGGACAGAGAGTTTCTATGGCTACACCTTC
TRBJ2-1 . TRBD1 TRBV6-4 CASSDSPQGASYNEQFF TGTGCCAGCAGTGACTCCCCGCAGGGGGCCTCCTACAATGAGCAGTTCTTC
TRBJ1-2 . . TRBV7-8 CASSLAVAAVGYGYTF TGTGCCAGCAGCTTAGCTGTGGCCGCGGTGGGCTATGGCTACACCTTC
TRBJ1-1 . . TRBV4-1 CASSQDSWNTEAFF TGCGCCAGCAGCCAAGATAGCTGGAACACTGAAGCTTTCTTT
TRBJ1-1 . TRBD1 TRBV6-1 CASSVLHRGGMNTEAFF TGTGCCAGCAGTGTTCTACACAGGGGGGGAATGAACACTGAAGCTTTCTTT
TRBJ2-5 . TRBD1 TRBV18 CASSPQRDRGPETQYF TGTGCCAGCTCACCCCAGCGGGACAGGGGGCCCGAGACCCAGTACTTC
TRBJ2-1 . . TRBV9 CASSGDGYNEQFF TGTGCCAGCAGCGGGGACGGTTACAATGAGCAGTTCTTC
TRBJ2-7 . . TRBV6-1 CASSGGTQPYEQYF TGTGCCAGCAGTGGAGGGACCCAACCCTACGAGCAGTACTTC
TRBJ1-3 . . TRBV7-9 CASSSRGDYPGNTIYF TGTGCCAGCAGTTCCCGCGGAGATTACCCTGGAAACACCATATATTTT
TRBJ2-2 few TRBD1 TRBV14 CASSQYRGTGTGELFF TGTGCCAGCAGCCAGTACAGGGGGACGGGCACCGGGGAGCTGTTTTTT
TRBJ1-5 few . TRBV30 CAWSAGGGNQPQHF TGTGCCTGGAGTGCGGGTGGTGGTAATCAGCCCCAGCATTTT
TRBJ2-2 . . TRBV7-9 CASSLSSGINTGELFF TGTGCCAGCAGCTTAAGTAGCGGCATTAACACCGGGGAGCTGTTTTTT